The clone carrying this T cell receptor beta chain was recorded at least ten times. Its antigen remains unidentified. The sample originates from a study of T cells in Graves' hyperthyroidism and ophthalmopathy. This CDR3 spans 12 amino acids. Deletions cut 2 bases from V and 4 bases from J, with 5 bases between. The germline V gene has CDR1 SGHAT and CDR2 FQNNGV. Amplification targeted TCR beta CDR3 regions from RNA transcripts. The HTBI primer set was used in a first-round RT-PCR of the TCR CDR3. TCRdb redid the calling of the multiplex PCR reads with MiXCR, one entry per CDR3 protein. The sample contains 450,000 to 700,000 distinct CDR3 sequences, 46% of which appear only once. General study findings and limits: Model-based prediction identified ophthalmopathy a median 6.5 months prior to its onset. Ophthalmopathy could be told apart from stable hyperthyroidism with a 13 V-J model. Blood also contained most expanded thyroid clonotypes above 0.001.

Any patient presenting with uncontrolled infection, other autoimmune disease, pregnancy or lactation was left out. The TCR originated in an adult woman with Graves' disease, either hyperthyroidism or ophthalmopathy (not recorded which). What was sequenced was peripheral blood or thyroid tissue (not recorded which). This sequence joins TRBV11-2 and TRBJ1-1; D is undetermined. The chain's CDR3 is CASSLWGTEAFF. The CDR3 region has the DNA TGTGCCAGCAGCTTATGGGGCACTGAAGCTTTCTTT.